Below, one T cell receptor (beta chain) is given with its context. These data come from a study of shared clonotypes between healthy human individuals. Turning to the study itself: There were three CD4 naive, three CD4 memory, two CD8 naive and one CD8 memory plates per donor.

Germline CDR1 is GTSNPN and CDR2 is SVGIG (reference sequence). The CDR3 totals 15 residues. The V and J ends lost 5 bases and 0 bases, in that order; junction bases with no gene match: 4. Per the authors' pipeline: Filtering differed because ImmunoSEQ produced junction-only sequences that carried no quality scores. The assay was immunoSEQ multiplex PCR, and TCRdb's table has in-frame clones only and misses some. V and J calls and clone size follow that table, whereas D and trimming were derived from the DNA. This sample carries 400,000 or so clones, 95% to 97% of them seen once, and the ten largest clones take 0.25% to 0.35%.

The chain has TRBV30 and TRBJ2-3, with 11 bases identical to TRBD2. Sequenced material: memory CD8+ T cells sorted from blood. Sample subset: CD45RO+ cells pooled with CCR7-negative TemRA cells. This TCR was sampled from a man between 25 and 39 years old in good health. In DNA form, the CDR3 reads TGTGCCTGGGGTCGGACTAGCGGGAGCACAGATACGCAGTATTTT. Its protein product is CAWGRTSGSTDTQYF.